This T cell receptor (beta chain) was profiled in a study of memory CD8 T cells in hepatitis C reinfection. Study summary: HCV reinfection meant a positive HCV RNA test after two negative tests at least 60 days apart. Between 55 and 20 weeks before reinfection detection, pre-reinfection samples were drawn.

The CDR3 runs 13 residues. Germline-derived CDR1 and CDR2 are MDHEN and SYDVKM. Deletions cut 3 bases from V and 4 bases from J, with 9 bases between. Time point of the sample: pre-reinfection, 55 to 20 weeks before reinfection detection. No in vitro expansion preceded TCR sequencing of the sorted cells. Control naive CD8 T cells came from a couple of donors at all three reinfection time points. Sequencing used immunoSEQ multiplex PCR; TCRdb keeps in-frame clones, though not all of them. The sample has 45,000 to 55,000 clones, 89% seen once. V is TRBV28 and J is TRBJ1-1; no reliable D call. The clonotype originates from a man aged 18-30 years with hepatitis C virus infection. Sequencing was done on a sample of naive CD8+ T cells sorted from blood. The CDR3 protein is CASSLEGVTEAFF. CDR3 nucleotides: TGTGCCAGCAGTTTGGAGGGAGTCACTGAAGCTTTCTTT.